This TCR beta chain was observed in a study of Graves' ophthalmopathy and Graves' hyperthyroidism. Study-wide results and limits: Detected in blood as well were most expanded thyroid clonotypes with frequency above 0.001. The model predicted progression of ophthalmopathy with a sensitivity of just over 70%, and its specificity was about 72%.

Beta-chain TCR CDR3 regions were amplified from RNA transcripts. The first round was an RT-PCR with HTBI primers, and the second round was a multiplex PCR. TCRdb recomputed calls from the multiplex PCR reads with MiXCR, one row per CDR3 protein. The data show 300,000 to 450,000 distinct CDR3 sequences, approximately 17% seen once. This CDR3 has 17 amino acids. Germline V CDR1 and CDR2: LGHNA, YNFKEQ. The V segment lost 1 base and the J segment 0 bases; nucleotides outside the gene matches: 6. Other autoimmune diseases, uncontrolled infections, pregnancy or lactation excluded patients from enrollment. Clinical symptoms and serum thyroxine were used for diagnosis; TRAb, thyroid ultrasound and orbital computed tomography were also relied on. This clonotype was seen ten or more times. Its antigen is currently unknown.

J is TRBJ1-5 and V is TRBV4-2; TRBD1 matches at 7 bases. The clonotype comes from an adult woman with stable Graves' hyperthyroidism. Material: peripheral blood. The CDR3 nucleotides are TGTGCCAGCAGCCAAGGGACAGGCGGGCATAGCAATCAGCCCCAGCATTTT. This sequence encodes CASSQGTGGHSNQPQHF.